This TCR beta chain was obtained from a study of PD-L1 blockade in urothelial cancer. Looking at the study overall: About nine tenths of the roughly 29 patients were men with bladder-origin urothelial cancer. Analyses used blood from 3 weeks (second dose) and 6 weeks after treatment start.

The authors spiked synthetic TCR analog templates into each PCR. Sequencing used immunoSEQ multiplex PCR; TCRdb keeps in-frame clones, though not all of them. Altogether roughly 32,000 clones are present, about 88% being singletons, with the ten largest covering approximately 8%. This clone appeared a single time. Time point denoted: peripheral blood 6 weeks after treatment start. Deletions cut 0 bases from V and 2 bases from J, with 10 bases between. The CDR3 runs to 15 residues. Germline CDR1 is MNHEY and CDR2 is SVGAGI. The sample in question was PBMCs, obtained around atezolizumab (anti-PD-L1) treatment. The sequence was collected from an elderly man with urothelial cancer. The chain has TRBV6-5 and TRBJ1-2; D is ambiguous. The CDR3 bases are TGTGCCAGCAGTTACTCCGACACTCCGAACTATGGCTACACCTTC. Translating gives CASSYSDTPNYGYTF.